The 21 T cell receptor beta chains listed next were all sequenced from one sample in a study of blood T cell repertoires in COVID-19. This table comes from immunoSEQ multiplex PCR, and its TCRdb copy is limited to in-frame clones, with some not included. The sample carries approximately 130,000 clones, 81% recorded once. Sequencing was performed on peripheral blood. The receptors here all came from a woman aged 55-75 years with active or convalescent COVID-19.

This clone has more than one count but fewer than ten. The chain couples TRBV2 to TRBJ1-5, with D uncertain. Trimming took 4 bases from V and 3 from J, leaving 16 bases between them. CDR1 is SNHLY and CDR2 is FYNNEI in the germline V gene. The CDR3 has 16 residues. CDR3 region: CASSAMAGFNNQPQHF. For the CDR3, the DNA is TGTGCCAGCAGTGCGATGGCAGGTTTTAACAATCAGCCCCAGCATTTT.

The chain is built from TRBV30 and TRBJ1-1; TRBD1 agrees at 8 bases. The length of the CDR3 is 14 residues. J was trimmed by 5 bases and V by 0 bases; bases with no gene match: 5. Per germline, CDR1 GTSNPN and CDR2 SVGIG (reference sequence). The CDR3 nucleotides are TGTGCCTGGAGTGTATTACAGGGGGGGACTGAAGCTTTCTTT. This translates into CAWSVLQGGTEAFF.

This chain connects TRBV28 to TRBJ2-1; 9 positions match TRBD2. Looked up from germline, CDR1 is MDHEN and CDR2 is SYDVKM. The CDR3 is 14 amino acids. Trimming cost V 3 bases and J 4 bases; bases outside gene matches: 1. The CDR3 spells CASSLTSGYNEQFF. CDR3 DNA: TGTGCCAGCAGTTTGACTAGCGGTTACAATGAGCAGTTCTTC. Full variable domain (outside the CDR3, taken from reference TRBV28 and TRBJ2-1): DVKVTQSSRYLVKRTGEKVFLECVQDMDHENMFWYRQDPGLGLRLIYFSYDVKMKEKGDIPEGYSVSREKKERFSLILESASTNQTSMYLCASSLTSGYNEQFFGPGTRLTVL.

The chain is built from TRBV28 and TRBJ1-1, with D perhaps TRBD1 (5 bases). The CDR3 contains 13 residues. Between the trimmed V and J ends, which lost 8 bases and 3 bases, there was a span of 13 bases. CDR1 and CDR2 from the germline V gene are MDHEN and SYDVKM. CDR3: CASQQGSDTEAFF. DNA for the CDR3: TGTGCCAGCCAGCAGGGCTCAGACACTGAAGCTTTCTTT.

V usage is TRBV18 and J usage is TRBJ1-1; the D is unclear. The CDR3 spans 18 residues. Germline CDR1 KGHSH, CDR2 LQKENI. V was clipped by 4 bases and J by 5 bases, with 26 bases between them. The DNA of the CDR3 is TGTGCCAGCTCACTACGAATTCTGGATCAGGTGGGAGGGACTGAAGCTTTCTTT. This translates into CASSLRILDQVGGTEAFF.

Only a few counts were recorded for this clone. The J gene is TRBJ1-3, the V gene TRBV9; 8 bases line up with TRBD1. The CDR3 extends over 14 amino acids. The J segment lost 5 bases and the V segment lost 3 bases, leaving 4 bases of the junction unmatched. Germline V lookup: CDR1 SGDLS, CDR2 YYNGEE. The CDR3 DNA sequence: TGTGCCAGCAGCGCGGGACAGGCTCGAAACACCATATATTTT. Its translation is CASSAGQARNTIYF.

The chain employs TRBV4-2 and TRBJ1-1, with 8 bases lining up with TRBD1. The trim removed 2 bases at V and 2 bases at J, leaving 4 bases unmatched. The CDR3 sequence is 15 residues long. Per germline, CDR1 LGHNA and CDR2 YNFKEQ. The CDR3 reads CASSQPDRVNTEAFF. CDR3 bases: TGTGCCAGCAGCCAACCGGACAGGGTAAACACTGAAGCTTTCTTT.

The rearrangement joins TRBV20-1 to TRBJ1-2; 10 bases are a match to TRBD1. The CDR3 is 14 amino acids. Unmatched junction bases numbered 5, after V lost 3 bases and J lost 4 bases. The V gene's germline CDR1 is DFQATT and CDR2 SNEGSKA (reference sequence). Written as DNA, the CDR3 is TGCAGTGCTAGTCCGGGACAGGGGCTCTATGGCTACACCTTC. Translating gives CSASPGQGLYGYTF.

V gene TRBV23-1 combines with J gene TRBJ1-5; D is ambiguous. TRBV23-1 is annotated as an ORF whose role is uncertain. V dropped 0 bases and J dropped 0 bases, with 9 bases sitting between them. The CDR3 loop spans 16 amino acids. The CDR3 protein is CASSQSRQPSNQPQHF. The CDR3 DNA reads as TGCGCCAGCAGTCAATCGAGGCAGCCTAGCAATCAGCCCCAGCATTTT.

The CDR3 sequence: CSFLAGTDTQYF. DNA of the CDR3: TGCAGCTTCTTGGCAGGGACAGATACGCAGTATTTT. The chain employs TRBV29-1 and TRBJ2-3, with D possibly TRBD1 on 5 matching bases. There are 12 residues in the CDR3. The V end was cut by 8 bases, the J end by 3 bases, with 12 bases between. Germline V lookup: CDR1 SQVTM, CDR2 ANQGSEA.

V usage is TRBV28 and J usage is TRBJ1-6, with 8 bases matching TRBD1. This CDR3 comprises 16 residues. V lost 6 bases and J lost 6; bases outside the gene matches: 10. The germline V gene encodes CDR1 MDHEN and CDR2 SYDVKM. CDR3 sequence: CASRQTMTGVNSPLHF. The DNA for the CDR3 is TGTGCCAGCAGACAAACAATGACAGGGGTTAATTCACCCCTCCACTTT.

The chain links TRBV5-8 to TRBJ2-2; D might be TRBD2 (5 bases). The germline V gene has CDR1 SGHTS and CDR2 YDEGEE. Between the trimmed V and J ends, which lost 2 bases and 4 bases, there was a span of 9 bases. The length of the CDR3 is 14 residues. The chain's CDR3 is CASSFVGVTGELFF. Written as DNA, the CDR3 is TGTGCCAGCAGCTTCGTCGGGGTCACCGGGGAGCTGTTTTTT.

This clone appeared a single time. This CDR3 is CASSYRGDRNEKLFF. The DNA for the CDR3 is TGTGCCAGCAGTTACCGGGGGGATCGTAATGAAAAACTGTTTTTT. This chain connects TRBV6-5 to TRBJ1-4, with D tentatively TRBD1 (5 bases). V gave up 2 bases and J gave up 4 bases, with 11 bases separating them. Germline CDR1 MNHEY, CDR2 SVGAGI. The CDR3 has 15 amino acids.

The chain is built from TRBV2 and TRBJ2-7; 7 nucleotides align to TRBD2. The germline V gene encodes CDR1 SNHLY and CDR2 FYNNEI. J was trimmed by 2 bases and V by 8 bases; bases with no gene match: 3. The CDR3 is 12 residues long. The CDR3 is CASGGETYEQYV. The CDR3 nucleotides read TGTGCCAGCGGGGGGGAAACCTACGAGCAGTACGTC.

The chain carries TRBV4-2 and TRBJ2-1; D perhaps matches TRBD2 (7 bases). Germline loops: CDR1 LGHNA, CDR2 YNFKEQ. V was clipped by 4 bases and J by 14 bases, with 18 bases between them. The CDR3 runs 13 residues. Here the CDR3 DNA reads TGTGCCAGCAGCCCCGAGGGGGGGGCGAAGGAGTTCTTC. As protein: CASSPEGGAKEFF.

The genes are TRBV6-4 and TRBJ1-4; D is unresolved. Germline CDR1 MRHNA, CDR2 SNTAGT. V shed 2 bases and J shed 5 bases, with 6 bases lying between them. The CDR3 spans 13 residues. CDR3 sequence reads: CASSDGPNEKLFF. The CDR3 DNA sequence: TGTGCCAGCAGTGACGGGCCCAATGAAAAACTGTTTTTT.

This clone has a handful of counts. The V call is TRBV14, the J call TRBJ1-2; tentative D call: TRBD1 (5 bases). Germline CDR1 reads SGHDN; CDR2 reads FVKESK. The CDR3 spans 14 residues. Between the trimmed V and J ends, which lost 4 bases and 5 bases, there was a span of 14 bases. In DNA form, the CDR3 reads TGTGCCAGCAGCCGATTAGACAGCCTGTATGGCTACACCTTC. Its translation is CASSRLDSLYGYTF.

The J gene is TRBJ2-2, the V gene TRBV6-5; maybe TRBD2 (6 bases). The germline CDR1 and CDR2 sequences are MNHEY and SVGAGI. The CDR3 covers 11 residues. V lost 7 bases, J lost 6 bases, and 6 bases lay in between. The CDR3 coding sequence is TGTGCCAGCACGGGAGCCGGGGAGCTGTTTTTT. Residues: CASTGAGELFF.

This clone was detected a few times. V is TRBV7-3 and J is TRBJ1-1, with 8 bases matching TRBD1. Germline V gene data show CDR1 as SGHTA and CDR2 as FQGTGA. V lost 5 bases to trimming and J lost 7 bases; unmatched junction nucleotides: 6. The CDR3 contains 13 residues. The CDR3 is CASSTGQGLEAFF. CDR3 nucleotides: TGTGCCAGCAGCACCGGACAGGGCCTTGAAGCTTTCTTT. Looking up the rest from reference TRBV7-3 and TRBJ1-1 gives the full variable domain: GAGVSQTPSNKVTEKGKYVELRCDPISGHTALYWYRQSLGQGPEFLIYFQGTGAADDSGLPNDRFFAVRPEGSVSTLKIQRTERGDSAVYLCASSTGQGLEAFFGQGTRLTVV.

V gene TRBV14 combines with J gene TRBJ2-7; D is possibly TRBD2 (5 bases). The CDR3 spans 18 residues. The V gene's germline CDR1 is SGHDN and CDR2 FVKESK. The germline V and J ends were trimmed by 4 bases and 2 bases, with 24 bases remaining between them. The CDR3 spells CASSRNGLGTGSAYEQYF. The CDR3 coding sequence is TGTGCCAGCAGCCGAAACGGGCTAGGTACTGGTAGCGCCTACGAGCAGTACTTC. Complete variable domain (other parts from reference TRBV14 and TRBJ2-7): EAGVTQFPSHSVIEKGQTVTLRCDPISGHDNLYWYRRVMGKEIKFLLHFVKESKQDESGMPNNRFLAERTGGTYSTLKVQPAELEDSGVYFCASSRNGLGTGSAYEQYFGPGTRLTVT.

This clone was observed a handful of times. The chain has TRBV5-6 and TRBJ1-4; TRBD1 aligns across 8 bases. J lost 8 bases, V lost 3 bases, and 15 bases had no gene match. Looked up from germline, CDR1 is SGHDT and CDR2 is YYEEEE. The CDR3 sequence is 17 residues long. The CDR3 loop reads CASSSGAGGRMREKLFF. For the CDR3, the DNA is TGTGCCAGCAGCTCAGGGGCAGGGGGCAGGATGAGGGAAAAACTGTTTTTT.